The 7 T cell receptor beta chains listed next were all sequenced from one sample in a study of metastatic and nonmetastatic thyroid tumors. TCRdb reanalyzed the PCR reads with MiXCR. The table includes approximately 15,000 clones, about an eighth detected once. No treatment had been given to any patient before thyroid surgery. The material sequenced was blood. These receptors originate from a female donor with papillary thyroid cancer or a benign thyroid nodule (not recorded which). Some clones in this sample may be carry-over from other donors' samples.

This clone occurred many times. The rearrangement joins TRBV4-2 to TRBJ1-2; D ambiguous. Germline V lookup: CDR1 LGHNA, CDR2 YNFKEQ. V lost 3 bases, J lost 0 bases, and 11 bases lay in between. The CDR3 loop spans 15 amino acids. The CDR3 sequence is CASSQEADSNYGYTF. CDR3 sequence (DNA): TGTGCCAGCAGCCAGGAGGCCGACTCTAACTATGGCTACACCTTC.

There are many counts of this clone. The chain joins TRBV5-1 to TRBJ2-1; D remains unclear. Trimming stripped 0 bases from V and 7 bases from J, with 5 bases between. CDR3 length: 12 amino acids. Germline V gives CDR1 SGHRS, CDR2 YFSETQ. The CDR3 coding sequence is TGCGCCAGCAGCTTGGTAGAGAATGAGCAGTTCTTC. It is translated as CASSLVENEQFF. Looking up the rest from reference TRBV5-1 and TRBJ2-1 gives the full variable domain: KAGVTQTPRYLIKTRGQQVTLSCSPISGHRSVSWYQQTPGQGLQFLFEYFSETQRNKGNFPGRFSGRQFSNSRSEMNVSTLELGDSALYLCASSLVENEQFFGPGTRLTVL.

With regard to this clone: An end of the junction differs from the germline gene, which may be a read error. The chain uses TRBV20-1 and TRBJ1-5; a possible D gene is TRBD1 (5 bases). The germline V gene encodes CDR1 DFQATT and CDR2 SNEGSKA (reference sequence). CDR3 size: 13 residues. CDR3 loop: CIASSQGRQPQHF. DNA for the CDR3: TGTATTGCTAGTAGTCAGGGACGCCAGCCCCAGCATTTT.

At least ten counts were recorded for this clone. The CDR3 loop is CAISESLAVSTDTQYF. CDR3 sequence (DNA): TGTGCCATCAGTGAGTCCCTAGCGGTAAGCACAGATACGCAGTATTTT. This chain joins TRBV10-3 and TRBJ2-3; 7 positions agree with TRBD2. The CDR3 contains 16 residues. Germline CDR1 and CDR2: ENHRY and SYGVKD. Trimming at V came to 0 bases and at J to 0 bases, leaving 3 bases not matched to a gene.

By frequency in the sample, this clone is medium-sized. CDR3 loop: CASRGGGAGGNEQYF. CDR3 DNA sequence: TGTGCCAGCAGGGGGGGAGGGGCAGGGGGCAACGAGCAGTACTTC. The rearrangement links TRBV28 to TRBJ2-7; possible D gene TRBD1, 8 bases. In germline, CDR1 is MDHEN, CDR2 SYDVKM. V was pared by 6 bases and J by 5 bases, with 20 bases between. The CDR3 loop spans 15 amino acids. The full variable domain, its missing parts supplied by reference TRBV28 and TRBJ2-7, is DVKVTQSSRYLVKRTGEKVFLECVQDMDHENMFWYRQDPGLGLRLIYFSYDVKMKEKGDIPEGYSVSREKKERFSLILESASTNQTSMYLCASRGGGAGGNEQYFGPGTRLTVT.

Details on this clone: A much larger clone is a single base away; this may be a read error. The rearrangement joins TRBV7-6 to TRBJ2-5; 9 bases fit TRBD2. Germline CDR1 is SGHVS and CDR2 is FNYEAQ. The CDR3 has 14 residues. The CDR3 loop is CASSPLAGQGTQYF. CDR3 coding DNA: TGTGCCAGCAGCCCACTAGCGGGTCAAGGGACCCAGTACTTC.

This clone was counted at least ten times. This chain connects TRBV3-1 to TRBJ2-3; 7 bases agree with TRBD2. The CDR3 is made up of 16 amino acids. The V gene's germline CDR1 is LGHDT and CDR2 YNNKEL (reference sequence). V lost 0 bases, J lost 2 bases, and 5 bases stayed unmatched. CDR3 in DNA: TGTGCCAGCAGCCAAGAGAGCGGGGACGTCACAGATACGCAGTATTTT. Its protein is CASSQESGDVTDTQYF.